This T cell receptor (beta chain) was found in a study of shared clonotypes between healthy human individuals (dated by TCRdb to between 2020 and 2021). As for the study more broadly: A couple of women and a few men aged 18 to 49 years were included in the cohort. For each donor, CD4 naive and CD4 memory were each given three plates, CD8 naive was given two plates, and CD8 memory was given one plate. Blood TCR repertoires of several healthy adults were deeply sequenced to estimate repertoire size and the extent of clonotype sharing between individuals. Libraries were prepared and TCR repertoires were sequenced by different laboratories using diverse techniques, in order to increase sequencing depth and limit assay-specific biases. Per donor, leukapheresis produced somewhere between about 0.94 and 9 billion PBMCs. Overall results and qualifications from the work: Sampling was restricted to blood, and TCR repertoires in tissues likely differ from the TCR repertoires found in blood. Based on pairwise subsampling, the degree of clonotype sharing among donors was expected to be affected by sequencing depth. Rarefaction of sorted-subset datasets indicated incomplete sequencing despite the large sequencing depth. Compared with non-shared clonotypes, the clonotypes found in all four sorted-subset donors had higher generation probabilities. Sharing across a few donors was observed for approximately 5% of naive CD4, 3.5% of naive CD8, around 2.5% of memory CD4, and roughly 0.4% of memory CD8 clonotypes. The small number of donors limited the genetic and exposure-history diversity represented. Naive subsets generally had larger estimated clonotype richness than memory subsets did.

From its cysteine to its phenylalanine, the CDR3 spans 13 amino acids. Only the CDR3 DNA is retained, 39 bases long and in frame from the first base. At the junction V is shortened by 2 bases and J by 0 bases, with 7 bases in between. CDR1 and CDR2, per the germline V gene, are SQVTM and ANQGSEA. About this clone: Its antigen is currently not known. The input lacks base qualities; no much larger clone sits a single base away. The same CDR3 also results from other DNA sequences found in this sample.

Donors were healthy HIV-negative adults with no recently reported acute infections or vaccinations. All donors were Caucasian adults living in Nashville, Tennessee, USA. CD4+ T cells were enriched through magnetic negative selection, after which naive cells were positively selected on CD45RA and the remaining negative fraction served as the memory subset. Blood was collected by leukapheresis, and PBMCs were isolated by Ficoll-Histopaque density gradient centrifugation and then cryopreserved in liquid nitrogen vapor phase. Purity and quantity of every magnetically sorted T cell population were checked by analytical flow cytometry. Genomic DNA was isolated from each sorted fraction and quantified by UV absorbance on a Nanodrop 2000c. Using the deep immunoSEQ assay, TCR CDR3 regions were amplified from genomic DNA by multiplex PCR. Genomic DNA extracted from each cell subset was distributed evenly over all wells of several immunoSEQ 96-well plates, and each plate served as one replicate. For sorted subsets, 150 to 200 ng genomic DNA, equal to tens of thousands of T cell genomes, was loaded into each replicate PCR. Purified libraries were measured with a Qubit 3.0 fluorometer, size-checked on a Bioanalyzer 2100, and measured again with the KAPA Library Quantification kit. Every immunoSEQ 96-well plate was sequenced on a dedicated single-read 150-cycle Illumina NextSeq 550 flow cell. Regarding the original processing steps: Because only junctional sequences without quality scores were contained in the immunoSEQ output, filtering matching that applied to full-length reads could not be performed. Sequences were annotated with PyIR, a Python wrapper for IgBLAST v1.9, using IMGT germline references to assign V/J genes and CDR3. Reads were filtered out if the reads had weak V/J assignments (E-value above 1e-6), no CDR3, stop codons, out-of-frame junctions, or ambiguous translated residues. V3J clonotypes were defined as sequences sharing the same inferred V gene, J gene, and CDR3 amino acid sequence. The percentage overlap between two repertoires was calculated by dividing the number of shared unique clonotypes by the size of the smaller repertoire. Repertoire richness was assessed with RTK rarefaction, the Chao1 estimator, and Recon v2.1 estimates of unobserved clonotypes. Generation probabilities were computed with OLGA for all TCRbeta clonotypes obtained by the gDNA method from several donors. TCRdb took this table from immuneACCESS and kept in-frame rearrangements with V and J called. Such tables lack part of the clones; where checked against another copy, unresolved V genes explain under half of the gap, and the rest is unexplained. Clonal size and the V and J genes are those of that table, whereas D and trimming came from the DNA. For this sample the table gives 2 million to 2.5 million clones, of which 85% to 95% were detected only once. The ten largest make up roughly 0.36% of the sample.

The clonotype comes from a man between 18 and 29 years old in good health. Some clones in this sample may be carry-over from other donors' samples. Sequences were obtained from naive CD4+ T cells from PBMCs. In light of the paper, this sample's cell subset or site label describes: CD45RA+ positively selected. The rearrangement joined TRBV29-1 to TRBJ1-1, with the identity of the D gene unclear. The sequence in DNA is TGCAGCGTTGAACGACGGTTGAACACTGAAGCTTTCTTT. This codes for CSVERRLNTEAFF. Where the CDR3 stops, the reference TRBV29-1 and TRBJ1-1 genes take over; the full variable domain is SAVISQKPSRDICQRGTSLTIQCQVDSQVTMMFWYRQQPGQSLTLIATANQGSEATYESGFVIDKFPISRPNLTFSTLTVSNMSPEDSSIYLCSVERRLNTEAFFGQGTRLTVV.